These T cell receptor beta chains were read from a single sample in a study of blood T cell repertoires in COVID-19. Sequencing was performed with immunoSEQ multiplex PCR; in TCRdb, only in-frame clones are kept and a portion is missing. The table lists 80,000 to 95,000 clones, roughly 90% of them singletons. The material sequenced was peripheral blood. All receptors derive from a man aged 50-60 years with active or convalescent COVID-19. Both conserved end residues are part of each CDR3. The order of the fields is D gene, V gene, J gene, clone size, CDR3 protein, CDR3 DNA. A D gene is named only where the DNA matches it firmly. Clone size is shown for a subset of rows, as once, few, many or a class of expanded clone.

D gene: -
V gene: TRBV5-4
J gene: TRBJ1-3
clone size: -
CDR3 protein: CASSLATDGNTIYF
CDR3 DNA: TGTGCCAGCAGCTTGGCCACAGACGGAAACACCATATATTTT

D gene: TRBD2
V gene: TRBV6-5
J gene: TRBJ2-1
clone size: -
CDR3 protein: CASSWGLAGNMVFF
CDR3 DNA: TGTGCCAGCAGCTGGGGACTAGCGGGAAATATGGTGTTCTTC

D gene: -
V gene: TRBV4-1
J gene: TRBJ1-1
clone size: -
CDR3 protein: CASSQERGGLNTEAFF
CDR3 DNA: TGCGCCAGCAGCCAAGAACGAGGGGGTTTGAACACTGAAGCTTTCTTT

D gene: -
V gene: TRBV20-1
J gene: TRBJ1-6
clone size: -
CDR3 protein: CSASLGDSYNSPLHF
CDR3 DNA: TGCAGTGCTAGTTTGGGCGACTCCTATAATTCACCCCTCCACTTT

D gene: -
V gene: TRBV5-1
J gene: TRBJ2-7
clone size: -
CDR3 protein: CASSLHRGEQYF
CDR3 DNA: TGCGCCAGCAGCTTGCATAGGGGCGAGCAGTACTTC

D gene: -
V gene: TRBV5-1
J gene: TRBJ2-7
clone size: -
CDR3 protein: CASSLTTHYEQYF
CDR3 DNA: TGCGCCAGCAGCTTAACTACTCACTACGAGCAGTACTTC

D gene: -
V gene: TRBV5-1
J gene: TRBJ1-4
clone size: -
CDR3 protein: CASSIVYSGPNEKLFF
CDR3 DNA: TGCGCCAGCAGCATCGTTTACAGCGGGCCTAATGAAAAACTGTTTTTT

D gene: -
V gene: TRBV11-2
J gene: TRBJ1-4
clone size: -
CDR3 protein: CASSSSSTNEKLFF
CDR3 DNA: TGTGCCAGCAGCTCTAGTTCAACTAATGAAAAACTGTTTTTT

D gene: TRBD1
V gene: TRBV19
J gene: TRBJ2-1
clone size: -
CDR3 protein: CASTTGESHNEQFF
CDR3 DNA: TGTGCCAGTACCACAGGGGAGTCCCACAATGAGCAGTTCTTC

D gene: TRBD2
V gene: TRBV6-5
J gene: TRBJ2-1
clone size: once
CDR3 protein: CASSGTSGYNEQFF
CDR3 DNA: TGTGCCAGCAGCGGGACTAGCGGATACAATGAGCAGTTCTTC

D gene: -
V gene: TRBV2
J gene: TRBJ2-7
clone size: -
CDR3 protein: CASTPDTTVSYEQYF
CDR3 DNA: TGTGCCAGCACCCCCGACACAACGGTTTCCTACGAGCAGTACTTC

D gene: TRBD1
V gene: TRBV19
J gene: TRBJ1-5
clone size: -
CDR3 protein: CASSVPGQGWQPQHF
CDR3 DNA: TGTGCCAGTAGTGTCCCGGGACAGGGCTGGCAGCCCCAGCATTTT

D gene: TRBD1
V gene: TRBV2
J gene: TRBJ2-7
clone size: -
CDR3 protein: CASSESPGQNSYEQYF
CDR3 DNA: TGTGCCAGCAGTGAATCACCGGGACAGAACTCCTACGAGCAGTACTTC

D gene: TRBD1
V gene: TRBV19
J gene: TRBJ2-7
clone size: -
CDR3 protein: CASSPQWDSPYEQYF
CDR3 DNA: TGTGCCAGTAGTCCGCAATGGGACAGCCCCTACGAGCAGTACTTC

D gene: TRBD1
V gene: TRBV27
J gene: TRBJ2-7
clone size: -
CDR3 protein: CASSRQGANYEQYF
CDR3 DNA: TGTGCCAGTAGCAGACAGGGGGCTAATTACGAGCAGTACTTC

D gene: -
V gene: TRBV7-2
J gene: TRBJ2-7
clone size: -
CDR3 protein: CASSLDWYEQYF
CDR3 DNA: TGTGCCAGCAGCTTAGACTGGTACGAGCAGTACTTC

D gene: -
V gene: TRBV19
J gene: TRBJ2-6
clone size: -
CDR3 protein: CASSPLGAAGANVLTF
CDR3 DNA: TGTGCCAGTAGTCCCCTTGGGGCGGCCGGGGCCAACGTCCTGACTTTC

D gene: TRBD1
V gene: TRBV3-1/TRBV3-2
J gene: TRBJ2-7
clone size: -
CDR3 protein: CASSRDRAGEQYF
CDR3 DNA: TGTGCCAGCAGCCGGGACAGGGCTGGCGAGCAGTACTTC

D gene: TRBD2
V gene: TRBV5-1
J gene: TRBJ2-7
clone size: once
CDR3 protein: CASSFTSGDHYEQYF
CDR3 DNA: TGCGCCAGCAGCTTTACTAGCGGGGACCACTACGAGCAGTACTTC

D gene: TRBD1
V gene: TRBV5-1
J gene: TRBJ2-1
clone size: -
CDR3 protein: CASSSRQGYNEQFF
CDR3 DNA: TGCGCCAGCAGCTCAAGACAGGGTTACAATGAGCAGTTCTTC

D gene: TRBD1
V gene: TRBV19
J gene: TRBJ1-4
clone size: -
CDR3 protein: CASRNRDSYEKLFF
CDR3 DNA: TGTGCCAGTAGAAACCGGGACAGCTATGAAAAACTGTTTTTT

D gene: -
V gene: TRBV30
J gene: TRBJ1-5
clone size: few
CDR3 protein: CAWSPGGRQPQHF
CDR3 DNA: TGTGCCTGGTCCCCCGGGGGGAGGCAGCCCCAGCATTTT

D gene: -
V gene: TRBV30
J gene: TRBJ1-6
clone size: -
CDR3 protein: CAWSPLGGSSYNSPLHF
CDR3 DNA: TGTGCCTGGAGTCCGTTAGGGGGTAGCTCCTATAATTCACCCCTCCACTTT

D gene: -
V gene: TRBV28
J gene: TRBJ1-1
clone size: -
CDR3 protein: CASSSNRVEAFF
CDR3 DNA: TGTGCCAGCAGTTCAAACAGGGTAGAGGCTTTCTTT

D gene: -
V gene: TRBV5-1
J gene: TRBJ2-1
clone size: -
CDR3 protein: CASSPERPYNEQFF
CDR3 DNA: TGCGCCAGCAGCCCGGAGAGGCCCTACAATGAGCAGTTCTTC